The 12 T cell receptor beta chains reported below all come from one sample, sequenced in a study of neurological immune-mediated disorders. TCRdb reanalysed the 5' RACE reads using MiXCR and keeps one entry per CDR3 protein. The sample has about 35,000 distinct CDR3 sequences; 3.8% are singletons. Source material: PBMCs. The receptors stem from a man aged 25 to 45 with multiple sclerosis.

This clonotype has a handful of counts. This is likely a read error, given that the CDR3 carries no conserved phenylalanine or tryptophan at its end. V and J are TRBV4-3 and TRBJ1-2; tentatively, D is TRBD1 (6 bases). Per germline, CDR1 LGHNA and CDR2 YSLEER. V was cut by 0 bases and J by 5 bases, with 10 bases left in between. This CDR3 contains 14 residues. The CDR3 nucleotides read TGCGCCAGCAGCCAAGAAGGGGGTGGGTATGGCTACACCATC. This translates into CASSQEGGGYGYTI.

This clonotype was detected many times. The chain combines TRBV30 with TRBJ2-3; D assignment may be TRBD1 or TRBD2 (6 bases each). This CDR3 is built from 13 residues. Germline V gene data show CDR1 as GTSNPN and CDR2 as SVGIG (reference sequence). V was trimmed by 2 bases and J by 6 bases, leaving 12 bases between them. This chain's CDR3 is CAWSTGAGDTQYF. The CDR3 DNA sequence: TGTGCCTGGAGTACGGGGGCCGGGGATACGCAGTATTTT.

This clonotype was recorded many times. Here the CDR3 DNA reads TGTGCCAGCAGCTTAGGGGGGGGCACCGGGGAGCTGTTTTTT. Translated: CASSLGGGTGELFF. The rearrangement links TRBV7-2 to TRBJ2-2, with TRBD2 matching 7 bases. The CDR3 length is 14 residues. V gave up 1 base and J gave up 4 bases; unmatched junction bases: 0. Germline CDR1 reads SGHTA; CDR2 reads FQGNSA.

This clonotype was detected many times. This chain uses TRBV6-5 with TRBJ2-2; unclear D gene. This CDR3 is built from 13 residues. The V gene lost 7 bases and the J gene lost 0 bases, with 6 bases spanning the gap. Germline loops: CDR1 MNHEY, CDR2 SVGAGI. The CDR3 loop is CASTPTNTGELFF. The CDR3 coding sequence is TGTGCCAGCACTCCCACGAACACCGGGGAGCTGTTTTTT.

At least ten counts were recorded for this clonotype. The rearrangement uses TRBV7-3 and TRBJ1-1, with D tentatively TRBD1 (5 bases). Germline assignment: CDR1 SGHTA and CDR2 FQGTGA. Trimming shortened V by 5 bases and J by 4 bases, and 23 bases separated the two germline ends. This CDR3 spans 17 amino acids. The CDR3 reads CASSRGSGTNEGTEAFF. The CDR3 nucleotides read TGTGCCAGCAGCCGAGGGTCAGGGACCAATGAGGGCACTGAAGCTTTCTTT.

The chain has TRBV6-5 and TRBJ2-3; 9 bases agree with TRBD1. V was pared by 5 bases and J by 6 bases, with 9 bases of the junction left unmatched. The CDR3 has 15 residues. Germline CDR1 and CDR2: MNHEY and SVGAGI. CDR3 region: CASSKQGAALDTQYF. The CDR3 DNA follows: TGTGCCAGCAGTAAACAGGGGGCCGCACTGGATACGCAGTATTTT.

This clonotype was seen a few times. J is TRBJ1-3 and V is TRBV7-6, with a possible D match to TRBD1 (5 bases). This CDR3 has 16 residues. The V end was cut by 1 base, the J end by 0 bases, with 10 bases between. From germline, CDR1 is SGHVS and CDR2 FNYEAQ. The CDR3 here is CASSLVQTASGNTIYF. The CDR3 coding sequence is TGTGCCAGCAGCTTAGTCCAGACAGCCTCTGGAAACACCATATATTTT.

This clonotype was seen ten or more times. The chain links TRBV5-1 to TRBJ2-2; perhaps TRBD2 as D (6 bases). The germline V gene has CDR1 SGHRS and CDR2 YFSETQ. The CDR3 is made up of 15 amino acids. Deletions cut 9 bases from V and 2 bases from J, with 17 bases between. The CDR3 loop is CATSGSGGNTGELFF. The DNA for the CDR3 is TGCGCCACCTCGGGGTCCGGGGGAAACACCGGGGAGCTGTTTTTT.

Many counts were recorded for this clonotype. The chain employs TRBV7-9 and TRBJ2-1; D might be TRBD1 or TRBD2, each matching 5 bases. V shed 2 bases and J shed 2 bases, with 10 bases lying between them. CDR3 length: 15 residues. Germline loops: CDR1 SEHNR, CDR2 FQNEAQ (reference sequence). This CDR3 is CASSLFQGAYNEQFF. CDR3 bases: TGTGCCAGCAGCTTATTCCAGGGAGCCTACAATGAGCAGTTCTTC.

This clonotype was recorded at least ten times. The CDR3 DNA follows: TGTGCCAGCGTCCCCGGGGACAGGGTTCACTACGAGCAGTACTTC. Amino acids: CASVPGDRVHYEQYF. The rearrangement joins TRBV5-5 to TRBJ2-7, with 9 bases matching TRBD1. The V gene end was trimmed by 7 bases and the J gene end by 3 bases; junction bases not matched to a gene: 11. CDR3 length: 15 amino acids. Germline CDR1 SGHKS, CDR2 YYEKEE (reference sequence).

This clonotype was observed many times. An end of the junction differs from the germline gene, which may be a read error. V and J are TRBV4-3 and TRBJ1-2; D may be TRBD1 (6 bases). Per the germline V gene, CDR1 is LGHNA and CDR2 is YSLEER. This CDR3 spans 15 amino acids. The CDR3 bases are TGCGCCAGCAGCCAAGAAACAGGGCCGGGGGGCTCTTTGGCCTTC. Translating gives CASSQETGPGGSLAF.

This clonotype appeared many times. The chain has TRBV10-1 and TRBJ2-1, with 7 bases identical to TRBD1. CDR3 length: 14 residues. The germline gives CDR1 WNHNN, CDR2 SYGVQD (reference sequence). Germline trimming cut 6 bases from V and 9 bases from J; bases unmatched to any gene: 11. DNA for the CDR3: TGCGCCAGCAGCGGGCAGGGGGTCTCGGGTGAGCAGTTCTTC. Amino acids: CASSGQGVSGEQFF.